Sequencing of this TCR beta chain was carried out in a study of spatial heterogeneity in lung cancer (dated 2019 in TCRdb). General notes on the study: Beta-chain transcripts were consistently detected in greater numbers than alpha-chain transcripts, which likely reflected higher beta-chain transcript abundance. In non-small cell lung cancer, the study made a quantitative comparison of TCR alpha and beta repertoires among multiple tumor regions, matched nontumor lung and blood. In the raw uncorrected reads, each unique combination of TCR and UMI appeared more than ten times on average. Nonsynonymous mutation counts, determined by whole-exome sequencing of tumor tissue, were related to features of the TCR repertoire. At surgery, roughly 220 tumor regions, roughly 62 matched nontumor lung samples and 56 PBMC samples were TCR-sequenced for both alpha and beta chains.

The library was prepared using 5' RACE. This sample was sequenced with a NextSeq 500. The TCR library protocol attached a unique molecular identifier to each TCR cDNA molecule to allow correction of PCR and sequencing errors. Under the source paper's analysis protocol: Decombinator tools were used for TCR identification, UMI-based error correction and CDR3 extraction. TCRs above a frequency of 2 per 1,000, corresponding to the top 1% of the tumor frequency distribution, were defined as expanded. Each repertoire was subsampled 100 times to 5,000 TCRs, after which Renyi diversity was computed with the R vegan package. CDR3 similarity networks were constructed using string-kernel similarity of amino acid triplets, with links drawn between CDR3s whose pairwise similarity was above 0.82. The raw public reads went through TCRdb reprocessing: fastp at Q25, MiXCR clone calling, in-frame beta chains kept. Every CDR3 protein is listed once, alongside the most common genes and DNA of its rows. The V and J calls follow TCRdb's processing rather than the paper's. This sample holds about 5,700 distinct CDR3 sequences; roughly an eighth were observed only once. The top ten clones comprise approximately 17% of the sample.

The junction carries 13 bases between V and J, which are trimmed by 3 bases and 3 bases respectively. Counted from cysteine to phenylalanine, this CDR3 has 15 amino acids. Only the CDR3 region is kept as DNA, spanning 45 bases read in frame from base 1. The germline V gene yields MNHEY for CDR1 and SVGAGI for CDR2. This clonotype came up many times. What this receptor recognizes is not known. It has no much larger one-base neighbor in the sample; base qualities were not kept. For a library built for alpha chains, this beta chain is a stray read; little rests on its size. The time point label here, explained by the study, means: sample taken at primary tumor resection. Donors were 72 patients with early-stage, untreated non-small cell lung cancer from the lung TRACERx cohort. Whole RNA extracted from tumor and nontumor lung tissue, or from cryopreserved PBMC samples, was used for TCR sequencing without cell sorting. Only patients with enough RNA available from two or more tumor regions were chosen for TCR sequencing.

The paper's findings and limits, for the study overall: Confirming at a functional level the hypothesis that regional TCRs recognize regional mutations was considered to require additional single-cell paired TCR alpha and beta sequencing.

This TCR was sampled from a human donor with early-stage non-small cell lung cancer. Specimen: lung tissue, collected at surgery. The chain is assembled from TRBV6-5 and TRBJ2-3; 5 matching bases give a weak D call of TRBD1. The DNA sequence is as follows: TGTGCCAGCAGTTATCTCGCAGGGTCGACAGATACGCAGTATTTT. It encodes CASSYLAGSTDTQYF.